This TCR beta chain was observed in a study of T cell changes during pregnancy in multiple sclerosis. Sequencing was performed with immunoSEQ multiplex PCR; in TCRdb, only in-frame clones are kept and a portion is missing. The sample contains approximately 59,000 clones, around nine tenths of which appear only once. CDR1 SGHNT and CDR2 YYREEE come from the germline V gene (reference sequence). The CDR3 consists of 15 residues. V was pared by 5 bases and J by 0 bases, with 3 bases of the junction left unmatched. The V and J genes are TRBV5-4 and TRBJ2-2, with 8 bases fitting TRBD2. Material: peripheral blood, obtained in the third trimester of pregnancy. This TCR derives from a female donor in good health, enrolled as a control in a pregnancy study. As DNA, the CDR3 is TGTGCCAGCAGGATGCGGGGGGCGAACACCGGGGAGCTGTTTTTT. Translating gives CASRMRGANTGELFF.